This T cell receptor (beta chain) emerged from a study of T cells in Graves' hyperthyroidism and ophthalmopathy. There were TCR beta CDR3 regions amplified from RNA transcripts. In the first-round RT-PCR of the TCR CDR3, the HTBI primer set was used. TCRdb called the multiplex PCR reads again in MiXCR, with one record for every CDR3 protein. This sample has hundreds of thousands of distinct CDR3 sequences, with about 13% found just once. Germline CDR1 reads SGHRS; CDR2 reads YFSETQ. The V and J ends lost 4 bases and 3 bases, in that order; junction bases with no gene match: 13. The length of the CDR3 is 17 residues. Cells are PBMCs isolated from more than 8.5 ml of fresh blood. This clonotype was counted many times.

Specimen: blood. The receptor comes from a woman in her late teens or twenties with Graves' hyperthyroidism. The rearrangement joins TRBV5-1 to TRBJ1-3; TRBD1 matches at 7 bases. The CDR3 DNA reads as TGCGCCAGCAGCATCACGACAGGGACGATAGATGGAAACACCATATATTTT. It codes for CASSITTGTIDGNTIYF.